These T cell receptor beta chains were read from a single sample in a study of cytomegalovirus exposure and HLA in healthy donors. Sequencing used immunoSEQ multiplex PCR; TCRdb keeps in-frame clones, though not all of them. Here the sample spans some 150,000 clones, roughly 80% being singletons. Source material: PBMCs. These receptors all come from a woman aged 45-65 years in good health and CMV-seronegative. CDR3s include the opening cysteine and the closing phenylalanine or tryptophan. Each record gives: J gene, V gene, D gene, clone size, CDR3 protein, CDR3 DNA. D genes are given only for firm matches. The listing skips clone size in some rows; elsewhere it reads once, few, many or a size class.

>TRBJ2-5|TRBV19|TRBD2|.
CASSEASGIKTQYF
TGTGCCAGTAGTGAGGCTAGCGGGATAAAGACCCAGTACTTC
>TRBJ2-2|TRBV4-3|.|.
CASSQDSTGTFTGELFF
TGCGCCAGCAGCCAAGATAGTACGGGGACTTTCACCGGGGAGCTGTTTTTT
>TRBJ1-2|TRBV6-5|TRBD1|.
CASQGAGYGYTF
TGTGCCAGCCAGGGGGCTGGCTATGGCTACACCTTC
>TRBJ1-3|TRBV27|TRBD1|.
CASRDLGTGGNTIYF
TGTGCCAGCAGGGACCTCGGGACAGGGGGAAACACCATATATTTT
>TRBJ2-3|TRBV7-2|.|.
CASSSRLGTDTQYF
TGTGCCAGCAGCTCTAGACTGGGCACAGATACGCAGTATTTT
>TRBJ2-6|TRBV5-1|.|.
CASSRDLSSGANVLTF
TGCGCCAGCAGCCGGGACTTGAGCTCTGGGGCCAACGTCCTGACTTTC
>TRBJ2-5|TRBV27|TRBD1|.
CASSSTGTGGLETQYF
TGTGCCAGCAGTTCCACCGGGACAGGGGGCTTAGAGACCCAGTACTTC
>TRBJ2-5|TRBV9|.|.
CASSPRGWGPQETQYF
TGTGCCAGCAGCCCTCGTGGATGGGGGCCCCAAGAGACCCAGTACTTC
>TRBJ2-2|TRBV7-8|TRBD2|.
CASSTRAGGPNTGELFF
TGTGCCAGCAGCACTAGGGCGGGGGGGCCAAATACCGGGGAGCTGTTTTTT
>TRBJ1-5|TRBV7-8|.|.
CASSLDFNQPQHF
TGTGCCAGCAGCTTGGACTTCAATCAGCCCCAGCATTTT
>TRBJ1-1|TRBV7-8|TRBD1|.
CASSKNRGTEAFF
TGTGCCAGCAGTAAAAACAGGGGCACTGAAGCTTTCTTT
>TRBJ2-7|TRBV28|.|.
CASSSPGSGSAYEQYF
TGTGCCAGCAGTTCCCCCGGGAGCGGGTCGGCCTACGAGCAGTACTTC
>TRBJ2-2|TRBV6-5|.|few
CASNQQGRTGELFF
TGTGCCAGCAACCAACAGGGACGGACCGGGGAGCTGTTTTTT
>TRBJ2-1|TRBV11-2|.|few
CASSWAVGQDNEQFF
TGTGCCAGCAGCTGGGCCGTTGGGCAGGACAATGAGCAGTTCTTC
>TRBJ2-3|TRBV28|TRBD2|once
CASSLTSGTRDTQYF
TGTGCCAGCAGTCTAACTAGCGGGACCCGGGATACGCAGTATTTT
>TRBJ1-5|TRBV18|TRBD1|.
CASSPRDRGLNQPQHF
TGTGCCAGCTCCCCAAGAGACAGGGGCCTCAATCAGCCCCAGCATTTT
>TRBJ2-1|TRBV11-2|.|once
CASSLAGPYNEQFF
TGTGCCAGCAGCCTTGCGGGTCCTTACAATGAGCAGTTCTTC
>TRBJ2-7|TRBV27|.|once
CASSLFRGFDEQYF
TGTGCCAGCAGTTTATTTAGGGGTTTCGACGAGCAGTACTTC
>TRBJ1-2|TRBV7-9|.|.
CSSSLGGGANYGYTF
TGTTCCAGCAGCTTAGGGGGTGGGGCAAACTATGGCTACACCTTC
>TRBJ1-2|TRBV29-1|TRBD1|few
CSVVVPDSRQGHGYTF
TGCAGCGTCGTGGTCCCTGACTCTCGACAGGGCCATGGCTACACCTTC
>TRBJ2-5|TRBV18|.|.
CASSPNTGSKETQYF
TGTGCCAGCTCACCGAATACAGGGAGTAAAGAGACCCAGTACTTC
>TRBJ1-5|TRBV5-5|.|.
CASSPGGGNSNQPQHF
TGTGCCAGCAGCCCCGGGGGGGGCAATAGCAATCAGCCCCAGCATTTT
>TRBJ2-5|TRBV11-1|TRBD1|.
CASSPQGQPQETQYF
TGTGCCAGCAGCCCTCAGGGACAGCCACAAGAGACCCAGTACTTC
>TRBJ2-5|TRBV25-1|.|.
CASSDHREQYF
TGTGCCAGCAGCGACCATCGGGAGCAGTACTTC
>TRBJ1-2|TRBV6-5|.|.
CASSYSLDPTIYGYTF
TGTGCCAGCAGTTACTCGTTGGACCCGACTATCTATGGCTACACCTTC
>TRBJ2-4|TRBV19|TRBD2|.
CASSKRTSGGDIAKNIQYF
TGTGCCAGTAGCAAAAGAACTAGCGGGGGCGATATAGCCAAAAACATTCAGTACTTC
>TRBJ2-3|TRBV11-3|TRBD2|.
CASSLAGGVTDTQYF
TGTGCCAGCAGCTTAGCGGGGGGGGTCACAGATACGCAGTATTTT
>TRBJ2-1|TRBV7-6|.|.
CASSPFPRNEQFF
TGTGCCAGCAGCCCATTCCCTCGGAATGAGCAGTTCTTC
>TRBJ2-7|TRBV5-1|.|.
CASSSAYEQYF
TGCGCCAGCAGCTCCGCCTACGAGCAGTACTTC
>TRBJ2-7|TRBV5-6|.|.
CASSVFSSYEQYF
TGTGCCAGCAGCGTGTTTTCCAGCTACGAGCAGTACTTC
>TRBJ2-5|TRBV28|TRBD2|.
CASSSSGSRKTQYF
TGTGCCAGCAGCTCTAGCGGGAGTCGTAAGACCCAGTACTTC
>TRBJ1-2|TRBV2|TRBD1|.
CASSAGGLSGYTF
TGTGCCAGCAGCGCAGGGGGCTTGAGTGGCTACACCTTC
>TRBJ2-2|TRBV27|TRBD1|.
CASSLSGQGAGTGELFF
TGTGCCAGCAGTTTATCGGGCCAGGGGGCGGGCACCGGGGAGCTGTTTTTT
>TRBJ2-5|TRBV30|TRBD2|.
CAWSVIAGGVGAQYF
TGTGCCTGGAGTGTTATTGCGGGAGGAGTGGGGGCCCAGTACTTC
>TRBJ1-3|TRBV11-2|TRBD1|.
CASSQGPTGDPGNTIYF
TGTGCCAGCAGCCAGGGGCCGACAGGGGATCCTGGAAACACCATATATTTT
>TRBJ2-2|TRBV11-2|TRBD2|.
CASSRFLTSGVAGELFF
TGTGCCAGCAGCCGCTTTTTGACTAGCGGAGTAGCCGGGGAGCTGTTTTTT
>TRBJ2-7|TRBV4-3|TRBD1|.
CASSQVGTGQASYHEQYF
TGCGCCAGCAGCCAGGTTGGGACGGGACAGGCAAGTTACCACGAGCAGTACTTC
>TRBJ1-3|TRBV7-9|TRBD1|.
CASSVWTGRSGNTIYF
TGTGCCAGCAGCGTTTGGACAGGGCGCTCTGGAAACACCATATATTTT
>TRBJ2-7|TRBV2|.|few
CATKFGYEQYF
TGTGCCACCAAATTCGGGTACGAGCAGTACTTC
>TRBJ2-7|TRBV28|TRBD2|.
CASSAGLAGSEQYF
TGTGCCAGCAGTGCAGGACTAGCGGGAAGCGAGCAGTACTTC
>TRBJ1-2|TRBV27|TRBD1|.
CASRRTGVFRGYTF
TGTGCCAGCAGGAGGACAGGGGTCTTCCGTGGCTACACCTTC
>TRBJ1-5|TRBV15|TRBD1|.
CATSQDRGKNQPQHF
TGTGCCACCAGCCAGGACAGGGGAAAGAATCAGCCCCAGCATTTT
>TRBJ1-5|TRBV5-5|.|.
CASSLEGGNQPQHF
TGTGCCAGCAGCTTGGAGGGAGGCAATCAGCCCCAGCATTTT
>TRBJ1-2|TRBV11-2|.|.
CASSKDSASEGYTF
TGTGCCAGCAGTAAGGACAGTGCGTCGGAAGGCTACACCTTC
>TRBJ2-7|TRBV28|TRBD2|.
CASSWDYYEQYF
TGTGCCAGCAGTTGGGACTACTACGAGCAGTACTTC
>TRBJ2-1|TRBV27|TRBD1|.
CASSFPPGQGSHNEQFF
TGTGCCAGCAGTTTCCCCCCGGGACAGGGGTCTCACAATGAGCAGTTCTTC
>TRBJ2-7|TRBV7-2|TRBD2|.
CASSPSGNTYEQYF
TGTGCCAGCAGCCCTAGCGGGAATACCTACGAGCAGTACTTC
>TRBJ1-2|TRBV29-1|TRBD1|.
CSVEGTGGNYGYTF
TGCAGCGTTGAAGGGACAGGGGGCAACTATGGCTACACCTTC
>TRBJ2-7|TRBV9|TRBD2|.
CASSPPLSASGKTYEQYF
TGTGCCAGCAGCCCCCCCTTATCCGCTAGCGGAAAAACCTACGAGCAGTACTTC
>TRBJ2-7|TRBV18|.|.
CASSRTRQAPYEQYF
TGTGCCAGCTCACGGACTCGACAGGCCCCCTACGAGCAGTACTTC